The 3 T cell receptor beta chains listed next were all sequenced from one sample in a study of response to subunit inactivated influenza vaccine. TCRdb re-derived calls from the RT-PCR reads in MiXCR, one entry per CDR3 protein. Of 610,000 or so distinct CDR3 sequences in the sample, around 15% were seen once. This specimen was PBMCs from blood, taken approximately 12 days after vaccination. All receptors come from a man aged 50 or older who received an inactivated influenza vaccine.

The rearrangement joins TRBV5-1 to TRBJ1-4, with 9 bases matching TRBD1. The trim removed 4 bases at V and 7 bases at J, leaving 8 bases unmatched. The CDR3 contains 15 residues. The germline V gene encodes CDR1 SGHRS and CDR2 YFSETQ. The CDR3 sequence is CASSLATGGVEKLFF. CDR3 nucleotides: TGCGCCAGCAGCCTAGCGACAGGGGGAGTTGAAAAACTGTTTTTT.

This clonotype was seen at least ten times. The chain couples TRBV24-1 to TRBJ2-1; 14 bases line up with TRBD2. This CDR3 spans 15 amino acids. V shed 3 bases, J shed 9 bases, and the junction held 3 bases outside the gene matches. Germline CDR1 reads KGHDR; CDR2 reads SFDVKD. DNA of the CDR3: TGTGCCACCAGTGATGCCGGGACTAGCGGGAGTGAGCAGTTCTTC. Its protein is CATSDAGTSGSEQFF.

V and J are TRBV20-1 and TRBJ2-3, with D maybe TRBD2 (7 bases). The V gene's germline CDR1 is DFQATT and CDR2 SNEGSKA (reference sequence). Trimming removed 7 bases at V and 9 bases at J, with 29 bases between. The CDR3 loop spans 16 amino acids. The CDR3 sequence is CSVSGTTNVGAETQYF. As DNA, the CDR3 is TGCAGTGTCTCCGGGACTACCAACGTGGGGGCTGAGACGCAGTATTTT.